This entry lists 9 T cell receptor beta chains sequenced from one sample in a study of T cells in Graves' hyperthyroidism and ophthalmopathy. RNA transcripts gave rise to amplified TCR beta CDR3 regions. The HTBI set primed first-round TCR CDR3 RT-PCR. TCRdb reprocessed the multiplex PCR reads with MiXCR, giving one entry per CDR3 protein. The sample carries around 290,000 distinct CDR3 sequences, roughly 13% recorded once. Sequencing was done on a sample of blood. These receptors were obtained from a woman in her thirties or forties with Graves' hyperthyroidism.

This clonotype was observed many times. The CDR3 nucleotides are TGTGCCAGCAGTGGACAGGCCCTAGACAATCAGCCCCAGCATTTT. Amino acids: CASSGQALDNQPQHF. V usage is TRBV2 and J usage is TRBJ1-5; tentative D call: TRBD1 (6 bases). V was trimmed by 4 bases and J by 3 bases, leaving 13 bases between them. Germline lookup yields CDR1 SNHLY and CDR2 FYNNEI. This CDR3 is built from 15 residues.

The sample holds many counts of this clonotype. The chain employs TRBV6-1 and TRBJ1-2; D may be TRBD1 (6 bases). Germline CDR1 reads MNHNS; CDR2 reads SASEGT. The germline V and J ends were trimmed by 7 bases and 7 bases, with 16 bases remaining between them. CDR3 length: 13 amino acids. The CDR3: CASKDRPQGGYTF. CDR3 sequence (DNA): TGTGCCAGCAAAGACAGGCCCCAGGGTGGCTACACCTTC.

As regards this clonotype: Given a much more abundant clone one base away, this may be a read error. V is TRBV5-4 and J is TRBJ2-1; maybe TRBD2 (6 bases). Germline V CDR1 and CDR2: SGHNT, YYREEE (reference sequence). V was trimmed by 1 base and J by 7 bases, leaving 15 bases between them. The CDR3 spans 15 residues. CDR3 region: CASSLFAGRGNEQFF. DNA of the CDR3: TGTGCCAGCAGCTTGTTCGCGGGAAGGGGAAATGAGCAGTTCTTC. The complete variable domain, with remaining parts taken from reference TRBV5-4 and TRBJ2-1, reads ETGVTQSPTHLIKTRGQQVTLRCSSQSGHNTVSWYQQALGQGPQFIFQYYREEENGRGNFPPRFSGLQFPNYSSELNVNALELDDSALYLCASSLFAGRGNEQFFGPGTRLTVL.

The table lists this clonotype with a few counts. The J gene is TRBJ2-7, the V gene TRBV7-9; the D call may be TRBD1 or TRBD2 (6 bases each). The CDR3 loop spans 12 amino acids. The germline V gene has CDR1 SEHNR and CDR2 FQNEAQ (reference sequence). Deletions cut 5 bases from V and 6 bases from J, with 11 bases between. The CDR3 DNA reads as TGTGCCAGCAGCCCGGGGGCACGCGAGCAGTACTTC. It yields the protein CASSPGAREQYF.

The sample holds many counts of this clonotype. This rearrangement joins TRBV6-1 to TRBJ2-3; D not resolved. The CDR3 extends over 13 amino acids. The V and J ends lost 10 bases and 4 bases respectively, with 15 bases between them. Germline V lookup: CDR1 MNHNS, CDR2 SASEGT. CDR3 nucleotide sequence: TGTGCCACCAGAATTCAGGCGGCAGATACGCAGTATTTT. It specifies CATRIQAADTQYF.

In regard to this clonotype: Possible read error: a much larger clone is one base away. The genes are TRBV6-2 or TRBV6-3 and TRBJ1-2; TRBD1 might be the D (6 bases). The CDR3 length is 12 residues. CDR1 is MNHEY, CDR2 SVGEGT, per germline. The CDR3 sequence is CASKDSYYGYAF. In DNA, the CDR3 is TGTGCCAGCAAGGACAGTTACTATGGCTACGCCTTC.

This clonotype was counted ten times or more. Written as DNA, the CDR3 is TGTGCCAGCAGTCAGGGTTCCGGCGGCGAGCAGTACTTC. Its protein product is CASSQGSGGEQYF. V gene TRBV6-1 combines with J gene TRBJ2-7; weak D call: TRBD1 (5 bases). Trimming removed 5 bases at V and 6 bases at J, with 14 bases between. The CDR3 loop spans 13 amino acids. CDR1 and CDR2 from the germline V gene are MNHNS and SASEGT.

With regard to this clonotype: It may be a read error: a sequence one base away is much more abundant. The J gene is TRBJ2-7, the V gene TRBV28, with 7 nucleotides matching TRBD1. Germline V gene lookup returns CDR1 MDHEN and CDR2 SYDVKM. The CDR3 runs 11 residues. Trimming removed 9 bases from V and 5 bases from J; junction bases left unmatched: 4. Here the CDR3 reads CARGDRDEQYF. The CDR3 nucleotides read TGTGCCAGGGGAGACAGGGACGAGCAGTACTTC.

This clonotype has a handful of counts. This chain joins TRBV5-1 and TRBJ2-2, with D possibly being TRBD1 or TRBD2 (5 bases each). V lost 0 bases to trimming and J lost 0 bases, with 15 bases between them. CDR1 is SGHRS and CDR2 is YFSETQ in the germline V gene. This CDR3 is built from 18 residues. CDR3 in DNA: TGCGCCAGCAGCTTGGCCCCGCGAGGGACCTCGAACACCGGGGAGCTGTTTTTT. As protein: CASSLAPRGTSNTGELFF. Together with reference TRBV5-1 and TRBJ2-2, the CDR3 gives the full variable domain: KAGVTQTPRYLIKTRGQQVTLSCSPISGHRSVSWYQQTPGQGLQFLFEYFSETQRNKGNFPGRFSGRQFSNSRSEMNVSTLELGDSALYLCASSLAPRGTSNTGELFFGEGSRLTVL.